This T cell receptor beta chain was retrieved from a study of human T cells and chemical hapten exposure (dated by TCRdb to about 2021). Background on the whole study: For sensitization, 2% DPC in acetone was applied to a 2 cm by 2 cm area of upper inner arm skin. The patient cohort, mostly female, included alopecia areata with under or over 50% scalp involvement, alopecia totalis and alopecia universalis. Libraries were combined into a pool for sequencing, and differences in TCR yield between samples came mainly from small differences in library volumes within the pool. Throughout the study period of about 22 weeks, patients also received therapeutic DPC doses to the scalp every week. The study tracked peripheral blood TCR repertoire changes in vivo during primary and secondary sensitization to the hapten diphenylcyclopropenone (DPC) in alopecia patients. Patch tests used Finn chambers with 0.01% DPC on the upper back, scored after 6 days by International Contact Dermatitis Research Group standards. About 29 alopecia patients gave blood for TCR sequencing at one to four time points (pre-sensitization, 2, 6 and 24 weeks). Blood samples were taken from patients before sensitization (week 0) and then at 2, 6 and about 24 weeks after DPC sensitization.

The library was made by RACE. Instrument used: NextSeq 500. During library preparation, unique molecular identifiers were attached to individual cDNA molecules so that TCRs could be counted in a quantitative, reproducible way. From each blood RNA sample, both TCR alpha and TCR beta chains were sequenced. As for how the authors treated the data: The median number of TCRs per sample was 95,638, ranging from roughly 23,224 to 690,600. V, J and CDR3 annotation of the TCR reads was carried out using the Decombinator software suite. Every sample was subsampled to the same number of TCRs (28,000) for the PS versus PT1 abundance plots. TCRs were defined as expanded if absent before sensitization and observed at least eight times at the 2-week time point. The public reads were run again by TCRdb, first through fastp at Q25 and then through MiXCR, and only productive beta chains were kept. Every entry covers one CDR3 protein and lists the most common genes and DNA from its rows. In this record, the V and J calls reflect TCRdb's handling and not the investigators' own analysis. Counted in this sample were fewer than 65,000 distinct CDR3 sequences; about 9.2% of them appeared once. 11% to 15% of the sample is held by the ten biggest clonotypes.

Many counts were recorded for this clonotype. Its cognate antigen has yet to be identified. No much larger clone is present one base from it, and per-base qualities are unavailable. The sample's time point, from its label and the paper: pre-sensitization, week 0. The intended sense of this specimen's treatment or condition label: therapeutic diphenylcyclopropenone sensitization with weekly scalp DPC. Blood at each patch-test visit was drawn before the patch test was applied. To be eligible, patients had to be aged 18 to 70, diagnosed with alopecia and judged suitable for DPC therapy, while pregnant patients were excluded. Unfractionated whole blood was collected in Tempus Blood RNA tubes, and total RNA was extracted from that blood. Paper-wide results and their limitations: Patch test score was positively correlated with the number of PT1 expanded TCRs, with significance at thresholds 8, 16 and 32 but not at 4. Repeated subsampling changed both the strength of the expansion versus patch-test correlation and the threshold at which that correlation became significant. The number of TCRs above 1 in 1000 frequency did not change with DPC sensitization; there was no evidence of global repertoire structure alterations. All patients had alopecia, a presumed autoimmune disease, so their immune response might differ from that of healthy individuals. Expanded TCRs formed significantly more large CDR3 similarity clusters than pre-sensitization or healthy control sets, consistent with antigen-driven responses.

The germline V gene provides CDR1 SGHVS and CDR2 FNYEAQ. The CDR3 goes from the cysteine to the phenylalanine over 16 residues. Only the CDR3 DNA is retained, 48 bases long and in frame from the first base. Clipping removes 1 base from V and 0 bases from J, with 2 as the unmatched junction base count. Rearrangement joined TRBV7-6 to TRBJ2-3; a stretch of 9 junction bases matches TRBD2. The TCR was taken from a woman in her 40s with alopecia areata. Some clones in this sample may be carry-over from other donors' samples. The sample here was whole blood, taken in connection with sensitization to the hapten diphenylcyclopropenone (DPC). The CDR3 reads CASSLGLAVSTDTQYF. The nucleotides read TGTGCCAGCAGCTTAGGACTAGCGGTGAGCACAGATACGCAGTATTTT.